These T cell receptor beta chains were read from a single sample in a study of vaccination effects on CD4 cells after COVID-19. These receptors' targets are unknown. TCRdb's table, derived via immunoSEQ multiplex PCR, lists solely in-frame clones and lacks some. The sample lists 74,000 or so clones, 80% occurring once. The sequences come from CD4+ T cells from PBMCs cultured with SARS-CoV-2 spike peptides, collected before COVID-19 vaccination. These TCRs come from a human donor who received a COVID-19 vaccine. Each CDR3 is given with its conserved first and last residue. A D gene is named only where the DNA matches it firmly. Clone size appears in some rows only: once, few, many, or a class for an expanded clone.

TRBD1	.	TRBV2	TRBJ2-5	CASSVRTGGIQTQYF	TGTGCCAGCAGTGTAAGGACAGGGGGCATCCAGACCCAGTACTTC
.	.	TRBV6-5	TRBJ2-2	CASSRMGELFF	TGTGCCAGCAGTCGGATGGGGGAGCTGTTTTTT
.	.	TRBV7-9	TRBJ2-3	CASSPRRYTDTQYF	TGTGCCAGCAGCCCCCGACGTTACACAGATACGCAGTATTTT
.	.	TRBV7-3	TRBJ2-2	CASSLTEGAELFF	TGTGCCAGCAGCTTAACGGAGGGGGCGGAGCTGTTTTTT
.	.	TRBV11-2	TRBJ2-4	CASSSYVSLANKNIQYF	TGTGCCAGCAGCTCTTACGTCAGTTTAGCGAACAAAAACATTCAGTACTTC
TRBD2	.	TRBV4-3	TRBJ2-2	CASSRLRSGGTGELFF	TGCGCCAGCAGCCGACTTAGGAGCGGGGGTACCGGGGAGCTGTTTTTT
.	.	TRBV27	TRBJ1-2	CASSPEATGSLYGYTF	TGTGCCAGCAGTCCGGAGGCTACAGGGTCATTGTATGGCTACACCTTC
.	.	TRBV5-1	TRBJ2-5	CASSLAAGRETQYF	TGCGCCAGCAGCTTGGCCGCGGGGAGAGAGACCCAGTACTTC
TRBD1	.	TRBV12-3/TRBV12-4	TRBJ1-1	CASRRDRDTEAFF	TGTGCCAGCAGGCGCGACAGGGACACTGAAGCTTTCTTT
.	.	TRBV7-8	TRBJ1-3	CASSSEVTGNTIYF	TGTGCCAGCAGCTCCGAGGTGACGGGGAACACCATATATTTT
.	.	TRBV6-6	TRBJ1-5	CASSYGPNSNQPQHF	TGTGCCAGCAGTTACGGGCCGAATAGCAATCAGCCCCAGCATTTT
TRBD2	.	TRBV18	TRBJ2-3	CASSPPSGGPDTQYF	TGTGCCAGCTCACCACCAAGCGGGGGCCCAGATACGCAGTATTTT
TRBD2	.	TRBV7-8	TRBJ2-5	CASSFSGGGGETQYF	TGTGCCAGCAGCTTTAGCGGGGGTGGAGGGGAGACCCAGTACTTC
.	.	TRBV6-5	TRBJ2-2	CASSYSGPTGELFF	TGTGCCAGCAGTTACTCGGGGCCCACCGGGGAGCTGTTTTTT
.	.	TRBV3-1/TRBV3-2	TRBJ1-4	CASSQSQKLFF	TGTGCCAGCAGCCAAAGCCAAAAACTGTTTTTT
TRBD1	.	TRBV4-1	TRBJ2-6	CASSPKGAGQGAVGANVLTF	TGCGCCAGCAGCCCTAAAGGGGCCGGACAGGGGGCTGTGGGGGCCAACGTCCTGACTTTC
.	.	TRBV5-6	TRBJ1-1	CASSLAGRENTEAFF	TGTGCCAGCAGCTTGGCCGGCAGGGAGAACACTGAAGCTTTCTTT
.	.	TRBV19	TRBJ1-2	CASSEGSVFRLGYGYTF	TGTGCCAGTAGTGAGGGATCAGTATTCCGGCTAGGTTATGGCTACACCTTC
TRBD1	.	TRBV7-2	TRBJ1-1	CASSWRGQGEAFF	TGTGCCAGCAGCTGGAGGGGACAGGGAGAGGCTTTCTTT
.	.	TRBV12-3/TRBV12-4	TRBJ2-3	CASSQRSTDTQYF	TGTGCCAGCAGCCAGAGAAGCACAGATACGCAGTATTTT
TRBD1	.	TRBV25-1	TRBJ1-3	CASSEDRGRSGNTIYF	TGTGCCAGCAGTGAGGACAGGGGGCGAAGTGGAAACACCATATATTTT
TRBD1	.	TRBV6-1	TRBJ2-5	CASSVGPGQGRLETQYF	TGTGCCAGCAGTGTGGGTCCGGGACAGGGACGTCTTGAGACCCAGTACTTC
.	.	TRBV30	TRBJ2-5	CAWSNNRGGETQYF	TGTGCCTGGAGTAACAACAGGGGAGGGGAGACCCAGTACTTC
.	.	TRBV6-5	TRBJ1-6	CASSYGQGTSPLHF	TGTGCCAGCAGTTACGGGCAGGGCACTTCACCCCTCCACTTT
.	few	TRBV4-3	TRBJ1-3	CASSQEEGNTIYF	TGCGCCAGCAGCCAAGAGGAGGGAAACACCATATATTTT
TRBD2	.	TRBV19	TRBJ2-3	CASSPVKFSGGGTDTQYF	TGTGCCAGTAGTCCCGTGAAATTCAGCGGGGGTGGCACAGATACGCAGTATTTT
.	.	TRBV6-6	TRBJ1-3	CASTYGQGRSYTIYF	TGTGCCAGCACCTACGGCCAGGGAAGGAGTTACACCATATATTTT
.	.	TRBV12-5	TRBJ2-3	CASGLIGDGRPSTDTQYF	TGTGCTAGTGGTTTGATAGGGGACGGGAGACCTAGCACAGATACGCAGTATTTT
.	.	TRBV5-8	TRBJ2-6	CASSLGNSGANVLTF	TGTGCCAGCAGCTTGGGGAACTCTGGGGCCAACGTCCTGACTTTC
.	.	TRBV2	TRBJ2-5	CASSEETQYF	TGTGCCAGCAGTGAAGAGACCCAGTACTTC
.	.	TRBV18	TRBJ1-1	CASSPYPLGNTEAFF	TGTGCCAGCTCACCATACCCTCTTGGGAACACTGAAGCTTTCTTT
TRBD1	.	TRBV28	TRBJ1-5	CASIQGGAGGPNQPQHF	TGTGCCAGCATCCAAGGGGGGGCAGGGGGACCCAATCAGCCCCAGCATTTT
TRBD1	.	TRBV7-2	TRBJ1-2	CASSLDRGGGYTF	TGTGCCAGCAGCTTAGACAGGGGAGGTGGCTACACCTTC
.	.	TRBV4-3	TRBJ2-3	CASSHQGVASTDTQYF	TGCGCCAGCAGCCACCAAGGAGTGGCTAGCACAGATACGCAGTATTTT